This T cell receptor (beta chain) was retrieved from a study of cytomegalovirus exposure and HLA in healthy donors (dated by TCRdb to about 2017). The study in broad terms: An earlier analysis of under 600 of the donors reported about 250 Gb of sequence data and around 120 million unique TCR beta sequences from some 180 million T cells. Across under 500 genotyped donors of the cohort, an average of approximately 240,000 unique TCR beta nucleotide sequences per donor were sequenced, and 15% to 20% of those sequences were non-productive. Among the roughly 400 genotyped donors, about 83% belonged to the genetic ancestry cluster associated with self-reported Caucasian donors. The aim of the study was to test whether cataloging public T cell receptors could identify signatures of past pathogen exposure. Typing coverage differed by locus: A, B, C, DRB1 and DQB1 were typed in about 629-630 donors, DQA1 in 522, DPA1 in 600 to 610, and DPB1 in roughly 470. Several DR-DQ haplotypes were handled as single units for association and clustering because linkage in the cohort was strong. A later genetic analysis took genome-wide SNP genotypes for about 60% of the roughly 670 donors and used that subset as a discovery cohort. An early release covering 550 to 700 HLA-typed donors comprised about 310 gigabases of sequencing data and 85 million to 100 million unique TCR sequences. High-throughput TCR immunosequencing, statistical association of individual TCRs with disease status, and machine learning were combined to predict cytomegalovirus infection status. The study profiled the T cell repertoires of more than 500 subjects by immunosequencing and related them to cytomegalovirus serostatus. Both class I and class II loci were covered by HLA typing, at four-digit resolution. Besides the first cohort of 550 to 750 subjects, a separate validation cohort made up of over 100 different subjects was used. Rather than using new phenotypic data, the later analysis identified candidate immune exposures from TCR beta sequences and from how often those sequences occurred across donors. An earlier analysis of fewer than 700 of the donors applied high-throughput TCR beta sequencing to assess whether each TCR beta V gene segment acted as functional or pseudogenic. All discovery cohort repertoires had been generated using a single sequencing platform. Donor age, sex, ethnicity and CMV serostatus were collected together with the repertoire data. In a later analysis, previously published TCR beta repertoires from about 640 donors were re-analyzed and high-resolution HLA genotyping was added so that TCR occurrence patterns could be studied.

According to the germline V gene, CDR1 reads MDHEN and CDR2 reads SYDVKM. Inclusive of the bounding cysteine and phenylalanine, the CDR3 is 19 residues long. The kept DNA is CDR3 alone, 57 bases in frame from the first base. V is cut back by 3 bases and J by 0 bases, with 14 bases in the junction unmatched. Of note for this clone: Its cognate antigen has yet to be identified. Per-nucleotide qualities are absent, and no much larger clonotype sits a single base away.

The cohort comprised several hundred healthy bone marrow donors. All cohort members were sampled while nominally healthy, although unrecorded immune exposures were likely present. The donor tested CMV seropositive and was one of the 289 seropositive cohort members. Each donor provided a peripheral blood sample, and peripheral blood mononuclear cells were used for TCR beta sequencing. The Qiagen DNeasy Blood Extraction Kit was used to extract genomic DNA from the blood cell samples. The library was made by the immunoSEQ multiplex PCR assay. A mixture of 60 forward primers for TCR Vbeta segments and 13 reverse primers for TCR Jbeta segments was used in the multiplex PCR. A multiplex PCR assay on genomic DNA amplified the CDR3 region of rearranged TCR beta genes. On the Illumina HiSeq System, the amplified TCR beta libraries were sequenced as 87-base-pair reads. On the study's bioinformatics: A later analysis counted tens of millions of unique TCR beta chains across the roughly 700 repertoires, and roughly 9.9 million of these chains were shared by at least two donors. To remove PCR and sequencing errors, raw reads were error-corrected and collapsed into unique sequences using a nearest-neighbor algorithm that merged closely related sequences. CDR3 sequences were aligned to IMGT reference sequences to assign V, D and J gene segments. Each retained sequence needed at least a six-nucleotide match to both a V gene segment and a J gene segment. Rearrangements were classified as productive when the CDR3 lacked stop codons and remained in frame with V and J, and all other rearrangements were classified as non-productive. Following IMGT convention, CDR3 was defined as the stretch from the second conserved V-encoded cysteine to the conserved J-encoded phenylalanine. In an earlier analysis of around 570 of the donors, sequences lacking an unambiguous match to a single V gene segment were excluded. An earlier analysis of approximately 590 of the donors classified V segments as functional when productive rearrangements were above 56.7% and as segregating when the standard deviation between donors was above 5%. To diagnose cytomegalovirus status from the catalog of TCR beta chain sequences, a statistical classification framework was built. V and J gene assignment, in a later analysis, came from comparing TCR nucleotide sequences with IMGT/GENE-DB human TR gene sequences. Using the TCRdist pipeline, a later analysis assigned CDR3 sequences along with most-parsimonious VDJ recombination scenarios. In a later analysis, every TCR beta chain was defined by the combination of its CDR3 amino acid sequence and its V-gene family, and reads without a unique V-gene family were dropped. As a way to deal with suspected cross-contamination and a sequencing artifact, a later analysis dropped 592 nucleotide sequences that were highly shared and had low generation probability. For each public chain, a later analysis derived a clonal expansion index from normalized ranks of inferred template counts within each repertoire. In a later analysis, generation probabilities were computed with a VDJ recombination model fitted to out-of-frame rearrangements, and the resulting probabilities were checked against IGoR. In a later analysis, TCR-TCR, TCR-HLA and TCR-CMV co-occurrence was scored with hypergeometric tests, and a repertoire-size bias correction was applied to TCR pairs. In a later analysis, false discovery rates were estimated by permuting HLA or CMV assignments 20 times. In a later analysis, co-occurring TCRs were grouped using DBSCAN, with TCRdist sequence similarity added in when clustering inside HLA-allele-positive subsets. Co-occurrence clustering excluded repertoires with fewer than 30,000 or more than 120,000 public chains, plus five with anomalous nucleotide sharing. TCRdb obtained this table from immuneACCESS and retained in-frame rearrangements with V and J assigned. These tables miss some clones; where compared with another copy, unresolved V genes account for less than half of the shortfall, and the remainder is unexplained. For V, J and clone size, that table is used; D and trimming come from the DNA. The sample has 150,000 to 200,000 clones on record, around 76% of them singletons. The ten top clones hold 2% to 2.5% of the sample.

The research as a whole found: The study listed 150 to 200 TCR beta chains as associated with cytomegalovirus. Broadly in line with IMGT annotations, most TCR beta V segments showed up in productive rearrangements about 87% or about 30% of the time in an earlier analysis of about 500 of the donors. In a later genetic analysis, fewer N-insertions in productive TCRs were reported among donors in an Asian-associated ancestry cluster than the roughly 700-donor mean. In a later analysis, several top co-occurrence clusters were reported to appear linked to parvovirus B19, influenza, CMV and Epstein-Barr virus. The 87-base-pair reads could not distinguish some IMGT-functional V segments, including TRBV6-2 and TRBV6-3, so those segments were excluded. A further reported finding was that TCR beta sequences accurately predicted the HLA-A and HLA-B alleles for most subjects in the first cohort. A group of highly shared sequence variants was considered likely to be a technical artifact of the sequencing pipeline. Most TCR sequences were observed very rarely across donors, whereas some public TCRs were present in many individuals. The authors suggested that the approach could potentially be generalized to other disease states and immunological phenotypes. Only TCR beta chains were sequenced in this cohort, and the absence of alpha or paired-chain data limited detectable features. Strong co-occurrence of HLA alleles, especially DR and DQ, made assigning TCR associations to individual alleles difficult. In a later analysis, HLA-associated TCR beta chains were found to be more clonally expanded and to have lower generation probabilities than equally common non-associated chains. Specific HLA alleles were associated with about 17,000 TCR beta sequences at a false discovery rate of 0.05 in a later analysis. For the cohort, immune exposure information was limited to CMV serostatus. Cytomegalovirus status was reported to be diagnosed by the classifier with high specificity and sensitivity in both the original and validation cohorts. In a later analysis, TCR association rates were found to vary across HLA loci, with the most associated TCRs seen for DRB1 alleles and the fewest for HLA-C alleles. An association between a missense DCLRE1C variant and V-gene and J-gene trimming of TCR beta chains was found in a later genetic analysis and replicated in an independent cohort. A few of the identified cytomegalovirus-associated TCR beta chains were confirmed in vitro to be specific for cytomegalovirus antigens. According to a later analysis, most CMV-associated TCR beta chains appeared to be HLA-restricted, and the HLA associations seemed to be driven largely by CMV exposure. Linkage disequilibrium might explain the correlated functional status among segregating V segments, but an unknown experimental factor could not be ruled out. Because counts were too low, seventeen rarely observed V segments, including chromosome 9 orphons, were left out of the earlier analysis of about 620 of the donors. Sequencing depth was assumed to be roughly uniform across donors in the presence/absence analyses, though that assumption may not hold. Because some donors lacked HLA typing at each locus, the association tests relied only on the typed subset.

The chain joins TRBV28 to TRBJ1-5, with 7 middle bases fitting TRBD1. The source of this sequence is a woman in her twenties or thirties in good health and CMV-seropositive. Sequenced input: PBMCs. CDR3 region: CASSFWDSLPRNSNQPQHF. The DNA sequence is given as TGTGCCAGCAGTTTTTGGGACAGCCTGCCTCGGAATAGCAATCAGCCCCAGCATTTT.